The next 5 T cell receptor beta chains were all read from a single sample in a study of persistence of HIV-infected CD4 T cells. No antigen is known for these receptors. Anti-CD3/anti-CD28 beads served as a nonspecific positive control stimulus. CD4+ T cells upregulating both CD40 ligand and CD69 were sorted as responding cells. The immunoSEQ assay was version 4, run in survey mode. TCRdb's copy holds only in-frame clones and misses some; the assay was immunoSEQ multiplex PCR. The sample records approximately 45,000 clones, 88% being singletons. The sequences come from CD4+ T cells sorted from PBMCs after roughly 18-hour stimulation, collected from a patient who received antiretroviral therapy. Receptors were obtained from an adult woman with HIV who was CMV-seropositive.

The chain links TRBV10-1 to TRBJ2-3; tentative D call: TRBD2 (6 bases). Trimming cost V 8 bases and J 1 base, with 13 bases left between them. Germline values: CDR1 WNHNN, CDR2 SYGVQD (reference sequence). This CDR3 region has 14 residues. In DNA, the CDR3 is TGCGCCAGCGGATCGGGAGTTGGCACAGATACGCAGTATTTT. Translation gives CASGSGVGTDTQYF.

The rearrangement joins TRBV6-5 to TRBJ2-1; 11 bases map to TRBD2. V shed 0 bases, J shed 8 bases, and the junction held 3 bases outside the gene matches. The CDR3 consists of 15 residues. Looked up from germline, CDR1 is MNHEY and CDR2 is SVGAGI. CDR3 in amino acids: CASSYSLAGGDEQFF. The CDR3 bases are TGTGCCAGCAGTTACTCGCTAGCGGGGGGTGATGAGCAGTTCTTC.

A single count supports this clone. The chain links TRBV10-3 to TRBJ1-1; 7 bases agree with TRBD1. CDR3 length: 14 residues. CDR1 is ENHRY and CDR2 is SYGVKD in the germline V gene. With 7 bases clipped from V and 2 bases from J, the junction kept 7 bases outside the gene matches. CDR3 protein: CAIKGAVDNTEAFF. CDR3 nucleotide sequence: TGTGCCATCAAGGGGGCGGTTGATAACACTGAAGCTTTCTTT.

This clone appeared once. This sequence joins TRBV5-1 and TRBJ2-5; maybe TRBD1 (6 bases). The CDR3 runs to 14 residues. CDR1 is SGHRS and CDR2 is YFSETQ in the germline V gene. Between the trimmed V and J ends, which lost 0 bases and 4 bases, there was a span of 10 bases. Written as DNA, the CDR3 is TGCGCCAGCAGCTTGGCCCCAGGGGCAGAGACCCAGTACTTC. Translating it yields CASSLAPGAETQYF.

This clone was seen a single time. This sequence joins TRBV12-2 and TRBJ2-7; the table's D call TRBD2 went unverified against the DNA. TRBV12-2 is a known pseudogene. CDR3 length: 15 amino acids. The CDR3 loop reads CASPDGRTGNNEQYF. The CDR3 nucleotides are TGTGCAAGTCCCGATGGCAGGACTGGGAACAACGAGCAGTACTTC.